What follows are 26 T cell receptor beta chains derived from one specimen sequenced in a study of response to subunit inactivated influenza vaccine. TCRdb ran MiXCR on the RT-PCR reads and lists one entry per CDR3 protein. The sample yields about 480,000 distinct CDR3 sequences, about 10% seen once. Here the sequenced sample was PBMCs from blood, taken roughly 6 weeks after vaccination. The receptors shown here come from a man aged 50 to 59 who received an inactivated influenza vaccine.

This clonotype has ten or more counts. The chain is built from TRBV5-1 and TRBJ1-3, with D possibly being TRBD1 (5 bases). Germline V gene data show CDR1 as SGHRS and CDR2 as YFSETQ. The V and J ends lost 3 bases and 1 base respectively, with 8 bases between them. This CDR3 region has 14 residues. CDR3: CASSSAGSGNTIYF. The CDR3 coding sequence is TGCGCCAGCAGCTCCGCAGGGTCTGGAAACACCATATATTTT.

The rearrangement joins TRBV11-2 to TRBJ2-1, with TRBD2 matching 7 bases. The germline CDR1 and CDR2 sequences are SGHAT and FQNNGV. Trimming took 6 bases from V and 1 from J; bases not matched to a gene: 6. The CDR3 has 15 residues. The CDR3 sequence is CASSLSGWSYNEQFF. For the CDR3, the DNA is TGTGCCAGCAGTCTTAGCGGGTGGTCCTACAATGAGCAGTTCTTC.

The sample holds many counts of this clonotype. The rearrangement joins TRBV20-1 to TRBJ2-3; 7 nucleotides match TRBD2. The CDR3 has 17 residues. Germline V gene data show CDR1 as DFQATT and CDR2 as SNEGSKA (reference sequence). Trimming cost V 2 bases and J 1 base; bases outside gene matches: 12. Here the CDR3 reads CSARSPTSVRGTDTQYF. CDR3 DNA: TGCAGTGCTAGAAGTCCCACTAGCGTTCGCGGCACAGATACGCAGTATTTT.

This clonotype was seen a few times. The chain employs TRBV10-2 and TRBJ2-2; D not certain. Trimming cost V 4 bases and J 1 base, with 13 bases left between them. The CDR3 sequence is 16 residues long. Germline V gives CDR1 WSHSY, CDR2 SAAADI. The CDR3 loop reads CASSVPPGKNTGELFF. The CDR3 nucleotides read TGCGCCAGCAGTGTCCCCCCCGGAAAGAACACCGGGGAGCTGTTTTTT.

CDR3 bases: TGCGCCAGCAGCTTGGAGGCAGGCCTGAACACCGGGGAGCTGTTTTTT. Protein: CASSLEAGLNTGELFF. The chain employs TRBV5-1 and TRBJ2-2; the D is unclear. The CDR3 spans 16 residues. Per germline, CDR1 SGHRS and CDR2 YFSETQ. The ends were cut back, 0 bases at V and 1 base at J, with 10 bases in the middle.

Many counts were recorded for this clonotype. This sequence joins TRBV29-1 and TRBJ2-7, with D uncertain. The germline CDR1 and CDR2 sequences are SQVTM and ANQGSEA. The V end was cut by 1 base, the J end by 2 bases, with 6 bases between. The CDR3 sequence is 12 residues long. The CDR3 nucleotides read TGCAGCGTTGAAGCAGCAGCCTACGAGCAGTACTTC. Translating gives CSVEAAAYEQYF.

V usage is TRBV4-2 and J usage is TRBJ2-3; the D is unclear. The CDR3 is 14 amino acids. Trimming removed 5 bases from V and 0 bases from J, with 9 bases in between. The germline gives CDR1 LGHNA, CDR2 YNFKEQ. This CDR3 is CASSSPTSTDTQYF. CDR3 nucleotide sequence: TGTGCCAGCAGCTCCCCAACTAGCACAGATACGCAGTATTTT.

V and J are TRBV9 and TRBJ2-7; TRBD1 agrees at 11 bases. The CDR3 sequence is 15 residues long. The V segment lost 0 bases and the J segment 4 bases; nucleotides outside the gene matches: 3. From germline, CDR1 is SGDLS and CDR2 YYNGEE. CDR3 protein: CASSVGTGGAYEQYF. The DNA for the CDR3 is TGTGCCAGCAGCGTAGGGACAGGGGGCGCGTACGAGCAGTACTTC. The full variable domain, completed using reference TRBV9 and TRBJ2-7, is DSGVTQTPKHLITATGQRVTLRCSPRSGDLSVYWYQQSLDQGLQFLIQYYNGEERAKGNILERFSAQQFPDLHSELNLSSLELGDSALYFCASSVGTGGAYEQYFGPGTRLTVT.

J is TRBJ1-5 and V is TRBV7-8; no reliable D call. The germline V and J ends were trimmed by 5 bases and 2 bases, with 10 bases remaining between them. CDR3 length equals 14 residues. Germline V gene data show CDR1 as SGHVS and CDR2 as FQNEAQ. Here the CDR3 DNA reads TGTGCCAGCAGCCGAATCTGGGGCAATCAGCCCCAGCATTTT. Translation gives CASSRIWGNQPQHF. Complete variable domain (other parts from reference TRBV7-8 and TRBJ1-5): GAGVSQSPRYKVAKRGQDVALRCDPISGHVSLFWYQQALGQGPEFLTYFQNEAQLDKSGLPSDRFFAERPEGSVSTLKIQRTQQEDSAVYLCASSRIWGNQPQHFGDGTRLSIL.

This clonotype turned up a few times. V is TRBV6-2 or TRBV6-3 and J is TRBJ2-1; 8 bases match TRBD1. Germline loops: CDR1 MNHEY, CDR2 SVGEGT. This CDR3 has 15 residues. J was trimmed by 2 bases and V by 6 bases; bases with no gene match: 6. The CDR3 loop is CASRLDRGPYNEQFF. CDR3 coding DNA: TGTGCCAGCAGACTCGACAGGGGACCCTACAATGAGCAGTTCTTC.

The gene calls are TRBV20-1 and TRBJ2-2; 7 nucleotides line up with TRBD2. From germline, CDR1 is DFQATT and CDR2 SNEGSKA (reference sequence). J gave up 6 bases and V 2 bases, and 9 bases lay outside the gene matches. The CDR3 is 15 residues long. The CDR3 nucleotides are TGCAGTGCTAGATCGTTCCGGGGGGTACCCGGGGAGCTGTTTTTT. Translated: CSARSFRGVPGELFF.

The rearrangement uses TRBV20-1 and TRBJ2-1; 10 bases map to TRBD2. V shed 6 bases and J 8 bases; nucleotides not matched to a gene: 16. The CDR3 contains 16 residues. Germline CDR1 and CDR2: DFQATT and SNEGSKA (reference sequence). CDR3 region: CSAPDGLADTRDEQFF. CDR3 nucleotide sequence: TGCAGTGCCCCGGATGGACTAGCGGACACAAGGGATGAGCAGTTCTTC.

The chain uses TRBV5-1 and TRBJ1-5, with unresolved D. Looked up from germline, CDR1 is SGHRS and CDR2 is YFSETQ. This CDR3 is 15 amino acids long. Trimming removed 3 bases from V and 4 bases from J, with 14 bases in between. The DNA of the CDR3 is TGCGCCAGCAGCTGGAACGGAGACACAAATCAGCCCCAGCATTTT. It yields the protein CASSWNGDTNQPQHF.

This clonotype has more than one count but fewer than ten. This chain links TRBV5-1 with TRBJ1-5, with a tentative D call TRBD1 (5 bases). Germline V lookup: CDR1 SGHRS, CDR2 YFSETQ. The CDR3 is 13 amino acids. Trimming took 4 bases from V and 5 from J, leaving 10 bases between them. The DNA of the CDR3 is TGCGCCAGCAGCCAGGGTCCCGATCAGCCCCAGCATTTT. Translating gives CASSQGPDQPQHF.

The rearrangement uses TRBV7-2 and TRBJ2-2, with 10 positions matching TRBD2. The CDR3 contains 15 residues. Germline trimming cut 5 bases from V and 7 bases from J; bases unmatched to any gene: 7. Germline loops: CDR1 SGHTA, CDR2 FQGNSA. This CDR3 is CASSGTGLAIGELFF. CDR3 coding DNA: TGTGCCAGCAGCGGGACGGGACTAGCGATCGGGGAGCTGTTTTTT. Based on the CDR3 plus reference TRBV7-2 and TRBJ2-2, the full variable domain is GAGVSQSPSNKVTEKGKDVELRCDPISGHTALYWYRQSLGQGLEFLIYFQGNSAPDKSGLPSDRFSAERTGGSVSTLTIQRTQQEDSAVYLCASSGTGLAIGELFFGEGSRLTVL.

There are a few counts of this clonotype. The gene calls are TRBV7-2 and TRBJ2-2; D unclear. The germline gives CDR1 SGHTA, CDR2 FQGNSA. V was trimmed by 5 bases and J by 2 bases, leaving 9 bases between them. The CDR3 sequence is 14 residues long. The CDR3 nucleotides are TGTGCCAGCAGCCTACGGTCCAACACCGGGGAGCTGTTTTTT. Its translation is CASSLRSNTGELFF.

This chain connects TRBV20-1 to TRBJ1-1; the D gene is possibly TRBD1 (6 bases). CDR3 length: 13 residues. Germline V CDR1 and CDR2: DFQATT, SNEGSKA (reference sequence). Trimming pared 0 bases from V and 6 bases from J, leaving 11 bases between. Here the CDR3 reads CSARDWGASEAFF. The CDR3 DNA sequence: TGCAGTGCTAGAGATTGGGGGGCTTCTGAAGCTTTCTTT.

V gene TRBV2 combines with J gene TRBJ2-7; 8 nucleotides line up with TRBD1. V trimming: 2 bases; J trimming: 4 bases; junction bases outside the gene matches: 7. Per germline, CDR1 SNHLY and CDR2 FYNNEI. The CDR3 covers 15 residues. The CDR3 nucleotides are TGTGCCAGCAGTGAATGGGGCAGGGGGCCATACGAGCAGTACTTC. It yields the protein CASSEWGRGPYEQYF. The variable domain in full, completed from reference TRBV2 and TRBJ2-7, reads EPEVTQTPSHQVTQMGQEVILRCVPISNHLYFYWYRQILGQKVEFLVSFYNNEISEKSEIFDDQFSVERPDGSNFTLKIRSTKLEDSAMYFCASSEWGRGPYEQYFGPGTRLTVT.

The chain joins TRBV5-1 to TRBJ2-7; D gene ambiguous. Trimming left V 4 bases short and J 0 bases short, with 17 bases between. CDR1 is SGHRS and CDR2 is YFSETQ in the germline V gene. The CDR3 consists of 16 residues. The CDR3 DNA reads TGCGCCAGCAGCCTTTACAATTCTGCGAGCTCCTACGAGCAGTACTTC. It encodes CASSLYNSASSYEQYF.

With respect to this clonotype: Here the CDR3 omits its conserved ending phenylalanine or tryptophan, so a read error is the likely source. Written as DNA, the CDR3 is TGTGCTAGTGGTCCCGCCGGTGGGGAGCTGTTTTTA. This gives the protein CASGPAGGELFL. The V call is TRBV12-5, the J call TRBJ2-2, with D unclear. The length of the CDR3 is 12 residues. The germline CDR1 and CDR2 sequences are LGHNT and FRNRAP. V lost 5 bases to trimming and J lost 8 bases, with 9 bases between them.

The J gene is TRBJ2-7, the V gene TRBV10-2, with D possibly TRBD1 on 6 matching bases. Trimming removed 6 bases from V and 3 bases from J, with 15 bases in between. Germline V lookup: CDR1 WSHSY, CDR2 SAAADI. The CDR3 consists of 14 residues. DNA of the CDR3: TGCGCCAGCAGGAAGGAAACAGGGAGCTACGAGCAGTACTTC. This translates into CASRKETGSYEQYF.

The V and J genes are TRBV15 and TRBJ1-1, with D hard to call. The CDR3 loop spans 15 amino acids. Trimming took off 1 base at V and 1 base at J, with 10 bases between the two ends. The V gene's germline CDR1 is LNHNV and CDR2 YYDKDF (reference sequence). The CDR3 loop is CATSRGGGSNTEAFF. The DNA for the CDR3 is TGTGCCACCAGCAGAGGCGGAGGGTCGAACACTGAAGCTTTCTTT.

This clonotype was counted a few times. The V and J genes are TRBV12-3 or TRBV12-4 and TRBJ2-3; D is perhaps TRBD2 (6 bases). The CDR3 contains 17 residues. Trimming stripped 0 bases from V and 3 bases from J, with 16 bases between. CDR3 loop: CASSLAVGSRFTDTQYF. As DNA, the CDR3 is TGTGCCAGCAGTTTAGCGGTCGGGAGCAGGTTTACAGATACGCAGTATTTT.

This clonotype appeared a few times. The V call is TRBV11-2, the J call TRBJ2-3, with TRBD1 as a possible D gene (5 bases). The CDR3 is 17 amino acids. Germline-derived CDR1 and CDR2 are SGHAT and FQNNGV. Deletions cut 5 bases from V and 1 base from J, with 19 bases between. The CDR3 DNA follows: TGTGCCAGCAGCCCCCCAAGGGGTGGCATTGGCACAGATACGCAGTATTTT. This translates into CASSPPRGGIGTDTQYF.

This clonotype was detected many times. This chain uses TRBV20-1 with TRBJ1-5, with 8 positions matching TRBD1. Germline trimming cut 5 bases from V and 2 bases from J; bases unmatched to any gene: 8. CDR1 is DFQATT and CDR2 is SNEGSKA in the germline V gene (reference sequence). The CDR3 runs 15 residues. The CDR3 loop is CSASDRVAGNQPQHF. For the CDR3, the DNA is TGCAGTGCTTCGGACAGGGTGGCTGGCAATCAGCCCCAGCATTTT.

Notes on this clonotype: A far bigger clonotype differs at one base, so this is likely a read error. The chain is built from TRBV5-1 and TRBJ2-1, with D unclear. CDR3 length: 12 residues. CDR1 is SGHRS, CDR2 YFSETQ, per germline. Here the CDR3 reads CVSSLRYNEQFF. Written as DNA, the CDR3 is TGCGTCAGCAGCTTGCGCTACAATGAGCAGTTCTTC.